The present entry profiles one TCR beta chain with its context. The antigen is unknown. TCRdb recomputed calls from the 5' RACE reads with MiXCR, one row per CDR3 protein. This table has some 670,000 distinct CDR3 sequences, around 12% appearing once. The sample belongs to a study of T cells after yellow fever vaccination. Study overall: In the case of low-cell-number fractions, SMART-Seq v4 Ultra Low Input was used for preparation.

General study findings and limits: Once the booster was given, most primary-vaccination clones reappeared, at about 96% for CD4 and over 70% for CD8.

Trimming removed 1 base at V and 6 bases at J, with 16 bases between. Germline V lookup: CDR1 DFQATT, CDR2 SNEGSKA (reference sequence). The CDR3 runs to 14 residues. This receptor was obtained from a man aged 25-45 years who received the YFV17D yellow fever vaccine. The rearrangement uses TRBV20-1 and TRBJ2-7; D possibly corresponds to TRBD1 (6 bases). The sample was PBMCs, taken on the day of the yellow fever booster vaccination. The CDR3 here is CSARGQGKAGEQYF. CDR3 nucleotide sequence: TGCAGTGCTAGAGGGCAGGGGAAAGCCGGCGAGCAGTACTTC.